This entry lists 8 T cell receptor beta chains sequenced from one sample in a study of T-cell reconstitution after alpha-beta-depleted transplantation in children. Unique molecular identifiers were incorporated into the prepared TCRbeta library. From the PCR reads, TCRdb called clonotypes with MiXCR, one entry per CDR3 protein. The sample lists 450,000 to 550,000 distinct CDR3 sequences; over 10% were seen once. Specimen: PBMCs, mostly from graft donor cells, collected 180 days after TCRalphabeta/CD19-depleted stem cell transplant. These receptors came from a female patient aged 2-9 years who had a stem cell transplant for aplastic anemia, so the T cells may come from the graft donor.

The chain has TRBV6-1 and TRBJ1-5, with a tentative D call TRBD1 (5 bases). This CDR3 has 15 amino acids. Trimming cost V 0 bases and J 6 bases, with 12 bases left between them. Germline-derived CDR1 and CDR2 are MNHNS and SASEGT. CDR3 bases: TGTGCCAGCAGTGAAGCGGAGGGGCACGGTCAGCCCCAGCATTTT. Its translation: CASSEAEGHGQPQHF.

The chain is built from TRBV29-1 and TRBJ2-5; a possible D gene is TRBD1 (5 bases). Germline V lookup: CDR1 SQVTM, CDR2 ANQGSEA. Trimming shortened V by 3 bases and J by 5 bases, and 25 bases separated the two germline ends. This CDR3 is 17 amino acids long. CDR3: CSVDLGAQGARMETQYF. CDR3 nucleotides: TGCAGCGTTGATTTAGGTGCTCAAGGGGCTCGCATGGAGACCCAGTACTTC.

The rearrangement links TRBV28 to TRBJ1-1, with D uncertain. The V end was cut by 1 base, the J end by 11 bases, with 11 bases between. CDR3 size: 12 residues. CDR1 is MDHEN and CDR2 is SYDVKM in the germline V gene. CDR3 in DNA: TGTGCCAGCAGTTTATTACGGTCCGGCGCTTTCTTT. This translates into CASSLLRSGAFF. The full variable domain, completed using reference TRBV28 and TRBJ1-1, is DVKVTQSSRYLVKRTGEKVFLECVQDMDHENMFWYRQDPGLGLRLIYFSYDVKMKEKGDIPEGYSVSREKKERFSLILESASTNQTSMYLCASSLLRSGAFFGQGTRLTVV.

The chain has TRBV7-2 and TRBJ2-7; 10 bases are shared with TRBD2. The germline CDR1 and CDR2 sequences are SGHTA and FQGNSA. There are 14 residues in the CDR3. The V gene end was trimmed by 8 bases and the J gene end by 7 bases; junction bases not matched to a gene: 11. Here the CDR3 DNA reads TGTGCCAGCCGCCCGGCTAGCGGGAGACGGGAGCAGTACTTC. Residues: CASRPASGRREQYF.

The table lists this clonotype with a few counts. This chain uses TRBV27 with TRBJ2-5; maybe TRBD1 (6 bases). V lost 5 bases to trimming and J lost 2 bases, with 15 bases between them. Germline values: CDR1 MNHEY, CDR2 SMNVEV (reference sequence). The CDR3 sequence is 15 residues long. The CDR3 coding sequence is TGTGCCAGCAGTCCGAAGGACAGCATACAAGAGACCCAGTACTTC. Translating it yields CASSPKDSIQETQYF.

The chain recombines TRBV20-1 with TRBJ2-2, with D hard to call. V lost 5 bases and J 7 bases, leaving 14 bases between the germline ends. CDR1 and CDR2 from the germline V gene are DFQATT and SNEGSKA (reference sequence). The CDR3 sequence is 13 residues long. The CDR3 region has the DNA TGCAGTGCTCCCCCCCCGGGCCTCGGGGAGCTGTTTTTT. Residues: CSAPPPGLGELFF.

The J gene is TRBJ2-7, the V gene TRBV20-1; 8 bases line up with TRBD1. V dropped 5 bases and J dropped 5; count of bases not matched to a gene: 5. The CDR3 totals 12 residues. Per germline, CDR1 DFQATT and CDR2 SNEGSKA (reference sequence). CDR3 region: CSAWTGINEQYF. The CDR3 nucleotides are TGCAGTGCTTGGACAGGGATCAACGAGCAGTACTTC.

This clonotype was detected a few times. The genes are TRBV7-8 and TRBJ2-3; no clear D. Trimming removed 3 bases at V and 6 bases at J, with 7 bases between. Germline CDR1 reads SGHVS; CDR2 reads FQNEAQ. The CDR3 spans 12 residues. The CDR3 sequence is CASSFHRDTQYF. The CDR3 region has the DNA TGTGCCAGCAGCTTCCATCGGGATACGCAGTATTTT.